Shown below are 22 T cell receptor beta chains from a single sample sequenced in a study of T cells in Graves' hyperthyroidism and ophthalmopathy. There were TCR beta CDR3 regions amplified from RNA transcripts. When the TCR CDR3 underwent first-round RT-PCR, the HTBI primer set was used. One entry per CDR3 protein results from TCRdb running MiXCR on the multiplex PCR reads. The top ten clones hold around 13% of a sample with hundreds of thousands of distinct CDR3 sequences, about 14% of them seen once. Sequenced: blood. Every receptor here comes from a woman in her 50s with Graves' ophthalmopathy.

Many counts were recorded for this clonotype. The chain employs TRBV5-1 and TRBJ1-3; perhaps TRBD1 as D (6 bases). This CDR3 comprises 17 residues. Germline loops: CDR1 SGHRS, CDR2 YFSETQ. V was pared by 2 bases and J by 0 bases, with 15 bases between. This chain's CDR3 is CASSLVGGQRSGNTIYF. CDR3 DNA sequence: TGCGCCAGCAGCTTAGTTGGTGGACAGCGCTCTGGAAACACCATATATTTT.

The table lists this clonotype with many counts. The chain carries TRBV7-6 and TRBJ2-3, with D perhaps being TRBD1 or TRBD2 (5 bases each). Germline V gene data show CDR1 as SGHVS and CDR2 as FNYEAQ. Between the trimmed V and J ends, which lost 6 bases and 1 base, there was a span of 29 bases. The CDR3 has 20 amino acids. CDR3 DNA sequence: TGTGCCAGCAGTCCCATTCTAACGGGACCGGCCTCTAGGGGCACAGATACGCAGTATTTT. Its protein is CASSPILTGPASRGTDTQYF. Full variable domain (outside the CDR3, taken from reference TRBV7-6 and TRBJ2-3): GAGVSQSPRYKVTKRGQDVALRCDPISGHVSLYWYRQALGQGPEFLTYFNYEAQQDKSGLPNDRFSAERPEGSISTLTIQRTEQRDSAMYRCASSPILTGPASRGTDTQYFGPGTRLTVL.

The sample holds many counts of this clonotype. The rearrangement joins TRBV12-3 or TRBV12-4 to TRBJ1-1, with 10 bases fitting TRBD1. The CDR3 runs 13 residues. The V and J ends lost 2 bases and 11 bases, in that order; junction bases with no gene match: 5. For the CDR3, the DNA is TGTGCCAGCAGTTTATCGGGACAGGGGCGCGCTTTCTTT. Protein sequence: CASSLSGQGRAFF.

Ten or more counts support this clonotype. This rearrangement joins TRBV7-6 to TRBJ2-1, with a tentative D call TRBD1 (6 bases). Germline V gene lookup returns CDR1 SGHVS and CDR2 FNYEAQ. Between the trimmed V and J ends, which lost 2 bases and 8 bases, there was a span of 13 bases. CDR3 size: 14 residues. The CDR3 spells CASSLPYQGYEQFF. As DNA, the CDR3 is TGTGCCAGCAGCTTACCCTACCAGGGGTATGAGCAGTTCTTC.

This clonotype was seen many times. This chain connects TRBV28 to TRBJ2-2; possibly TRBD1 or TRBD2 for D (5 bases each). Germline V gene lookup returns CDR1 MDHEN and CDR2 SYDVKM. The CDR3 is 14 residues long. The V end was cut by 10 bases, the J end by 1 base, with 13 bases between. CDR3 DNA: TGTGCCATCCCGGGACCCTGGAACACCGGGGAGCTGTTTTTT. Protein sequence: CAIPGPWNTGELFF.

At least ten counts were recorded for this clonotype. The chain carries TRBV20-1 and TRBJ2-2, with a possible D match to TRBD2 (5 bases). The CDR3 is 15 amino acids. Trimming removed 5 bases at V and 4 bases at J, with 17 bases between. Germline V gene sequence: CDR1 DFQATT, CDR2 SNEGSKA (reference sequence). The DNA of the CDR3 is TGCAGTGCTGCAGAGTCGGGGTTGGGCACCGGGGAGCTGTTTTTT. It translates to CSAAESGLGTGELFF.

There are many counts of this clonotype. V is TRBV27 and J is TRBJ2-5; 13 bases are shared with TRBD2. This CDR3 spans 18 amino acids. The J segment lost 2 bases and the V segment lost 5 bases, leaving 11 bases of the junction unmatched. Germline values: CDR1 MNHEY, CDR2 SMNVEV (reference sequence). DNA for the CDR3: TGTGCCAGCAGTCCGACTGGACTAGCGGGAGTCTGGCAAGAGACCCAGTACTTC. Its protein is CASSPTGLAGVWQETQYF.

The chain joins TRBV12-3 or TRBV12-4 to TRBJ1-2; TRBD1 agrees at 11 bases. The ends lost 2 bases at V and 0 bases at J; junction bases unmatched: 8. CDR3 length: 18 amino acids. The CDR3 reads CASSLLWVGQGANYGYTF. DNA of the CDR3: TGTGCCAGCAGTTTATTATGGGTGGGACAGGGGGCTAACTATGGCTACACCTTC.

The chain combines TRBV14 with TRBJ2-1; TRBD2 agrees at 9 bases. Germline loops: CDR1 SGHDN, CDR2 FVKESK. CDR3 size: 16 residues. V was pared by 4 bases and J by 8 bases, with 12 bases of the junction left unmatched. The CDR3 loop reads CASSPLLAGAGHEQFF. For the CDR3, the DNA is TGTGCCAGCAGCCCCCTCTTAGCGGGAGCCGGTCATGAGCAGTTCTTC.

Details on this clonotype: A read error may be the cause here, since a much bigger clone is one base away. The CDR3 is CASSHLSTDTQYF. CDR3 nucleotides: TGCGCCAGCAGCCACCTTAGCACAGATACGCAGTATTTT. The chain joins TRBV10-2 to TRBJ2-3; the D is unclear. CDR1 is WSHSY, CDR2 SAAADI, per germline. The CDR3 length is 13 residues. V was shortened by 6 bases and J by 0 bases, with 7 bases between the two germline ends.

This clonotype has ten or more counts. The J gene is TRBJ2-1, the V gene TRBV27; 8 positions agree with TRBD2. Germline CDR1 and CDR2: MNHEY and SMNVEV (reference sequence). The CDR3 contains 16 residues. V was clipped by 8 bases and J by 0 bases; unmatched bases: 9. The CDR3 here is CASVPGLGFSYNEQFF. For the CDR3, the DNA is TGTGCCAGCGTTCCGGGACTAGGGTTCTCCTACAATGAGCAGTTCTTC.

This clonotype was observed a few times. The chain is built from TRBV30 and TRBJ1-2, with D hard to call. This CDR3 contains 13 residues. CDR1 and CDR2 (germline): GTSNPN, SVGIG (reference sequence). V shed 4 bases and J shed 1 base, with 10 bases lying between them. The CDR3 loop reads CAWMSGNNYGYTF. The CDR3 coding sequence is TGTGCCTGGATGAGTGGGAATAACTATGGCTACACCTTC.

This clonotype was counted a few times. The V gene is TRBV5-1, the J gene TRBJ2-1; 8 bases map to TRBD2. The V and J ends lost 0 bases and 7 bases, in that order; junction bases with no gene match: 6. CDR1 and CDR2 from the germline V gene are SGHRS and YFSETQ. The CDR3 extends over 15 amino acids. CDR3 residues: CASSLGLAPLNEQFF. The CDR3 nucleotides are TGCGCCAGCAGCTTGGGACTAGCGCCACTTAATGAGCAGTTCTTC.

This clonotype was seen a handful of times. The CDR3 DNA sequence: TGTGCCTGGAGTATGCTGAGCTCCTACGAGCAGTACTTC. Protein: CAWSMLSSYEQYF. The chain carries TRBV30 and TRBJ2-7, with D unresolved. Per germline, CDR1 GTSNPN and CDR2 SVGIG (reference sequence). This CDR3 contains 13 residues. Trimming pared 2 bases from V and 0 bases from J, leaving 8 bases between.

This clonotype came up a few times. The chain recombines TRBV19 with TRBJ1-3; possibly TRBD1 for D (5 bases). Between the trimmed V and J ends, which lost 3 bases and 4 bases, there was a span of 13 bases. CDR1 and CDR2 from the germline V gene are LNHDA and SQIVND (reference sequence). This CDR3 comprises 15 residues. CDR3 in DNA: TGTGCCAGTAGTATTGGCAGGGTGGCAGGAAACACCATATATTTT. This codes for CASSIGRVAGNTIYF.

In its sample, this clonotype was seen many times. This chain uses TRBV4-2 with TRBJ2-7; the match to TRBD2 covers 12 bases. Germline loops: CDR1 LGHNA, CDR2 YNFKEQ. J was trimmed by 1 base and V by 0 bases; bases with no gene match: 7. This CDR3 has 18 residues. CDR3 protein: CASSQDLLTSGSSYEQYF. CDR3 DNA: TGTGCCAGCAGCCAAGATCTCCTGACTAGCGGGAGTTCCTACGAGCAGTACTTC.

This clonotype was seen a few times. The CDR3 sequence is CASSFSARLDSPSTYNEQFF. The CDR3 region has the DNA TGTGCCAGCAGCTTCTCGGCCCGTCTAGATTCCCCGAGCACCTACAATGAGCAGTTCTTC. The chain joins TRBV7-9 to TRBJ2-1; D gene ambiguous. Between the trimmed V and J ends, which lost 3 bases and 2 bases, there was a span of 26 bases. From germline, CDR1 is SEHNR and CDR2 FQNEAQ (reference sequence). The CDR3 covers 20 residues.

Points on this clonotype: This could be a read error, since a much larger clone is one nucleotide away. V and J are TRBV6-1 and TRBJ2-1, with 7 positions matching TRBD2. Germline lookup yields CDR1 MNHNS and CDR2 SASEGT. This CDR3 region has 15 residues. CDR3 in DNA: TGTGCCAGCCGCCCTAGGATAGCGGGCTACAATGAGCAGCTCTTC. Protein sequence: CASRPRIAGYNEQLF.

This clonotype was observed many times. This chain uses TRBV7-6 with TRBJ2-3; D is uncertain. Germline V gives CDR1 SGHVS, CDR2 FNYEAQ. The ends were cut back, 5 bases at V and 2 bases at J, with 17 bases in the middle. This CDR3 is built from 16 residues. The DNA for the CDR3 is TGTGCCAGCAGCCCCGGACGGTCTCCGAACACAGATACGCAGTATTTT. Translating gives CASSPGRSPNTDTQYF.

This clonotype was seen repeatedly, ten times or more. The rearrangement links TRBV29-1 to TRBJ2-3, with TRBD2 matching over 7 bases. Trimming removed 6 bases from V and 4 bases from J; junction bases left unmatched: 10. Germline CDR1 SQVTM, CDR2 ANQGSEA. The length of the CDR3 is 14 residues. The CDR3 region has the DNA TGCAGCGTGGCCGGGACTAACAGTCCAGATACGCAGTATTTT. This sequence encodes CSVAGTNSPDTQYF.

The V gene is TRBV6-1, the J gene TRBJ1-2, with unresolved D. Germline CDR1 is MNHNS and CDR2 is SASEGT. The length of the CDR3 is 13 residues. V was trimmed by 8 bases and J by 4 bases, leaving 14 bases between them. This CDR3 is CASRRVGIYGYTF. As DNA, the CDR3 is TGTGCCAGCCGGAGAGTGGGAATCTATGGCTACACCTTC.

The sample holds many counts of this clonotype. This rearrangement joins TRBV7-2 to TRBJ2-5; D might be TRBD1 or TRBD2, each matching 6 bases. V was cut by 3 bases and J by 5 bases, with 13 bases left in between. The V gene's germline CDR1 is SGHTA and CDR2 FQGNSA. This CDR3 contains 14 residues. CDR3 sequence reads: CASSFGGDGETQYF. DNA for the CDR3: TGTGCCAGCAGCTTCGGGGGCGATGGGGAGACCCAGTACTTC.